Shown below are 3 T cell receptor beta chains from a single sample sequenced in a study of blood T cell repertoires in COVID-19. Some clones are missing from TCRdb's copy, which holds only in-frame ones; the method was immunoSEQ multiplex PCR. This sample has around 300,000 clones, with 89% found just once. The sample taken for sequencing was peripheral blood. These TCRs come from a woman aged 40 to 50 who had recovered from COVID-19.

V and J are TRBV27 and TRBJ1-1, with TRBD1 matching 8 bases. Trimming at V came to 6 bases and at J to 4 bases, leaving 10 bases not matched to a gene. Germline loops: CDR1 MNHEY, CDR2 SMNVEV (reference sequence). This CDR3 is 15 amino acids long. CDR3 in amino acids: CASRPPDRDFTEAFF. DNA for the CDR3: TGTGCCAGCAGACCTCCGGACAGGGACTTCACTGAAGCTTTCTTT.

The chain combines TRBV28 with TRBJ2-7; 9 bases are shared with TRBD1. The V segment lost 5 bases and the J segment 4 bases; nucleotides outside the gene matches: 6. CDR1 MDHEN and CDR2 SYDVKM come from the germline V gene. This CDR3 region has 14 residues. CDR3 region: CASSPGTGYYEQYF. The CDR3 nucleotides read TGTGCCAGCAGTCCCGGGACAGGGTATTACGAGCAGTACTTC. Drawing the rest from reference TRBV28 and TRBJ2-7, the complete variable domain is DVKVTQSSRYLVKRTGEKVFLECVQDMDHENMFWYRQDPGLGLRLIYFSYDVKMKEKGDIPEGYSVSREKKERFSLILESASTNQTSMYLCASSPGTGYYEQYFGPGTRLTVT.

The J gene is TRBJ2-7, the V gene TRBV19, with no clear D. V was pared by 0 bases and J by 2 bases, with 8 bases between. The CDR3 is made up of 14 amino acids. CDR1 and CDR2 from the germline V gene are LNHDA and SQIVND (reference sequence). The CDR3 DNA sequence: TGTGCCAGTAGTATAGAGGCTAGTACCTACGAGCAGTACTTC. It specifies CASSIEASTYEQYF. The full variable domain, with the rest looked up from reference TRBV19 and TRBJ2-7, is DGGITQSPKYLFRKEGQNVTLSCEQNLNHDAMYWYRQDPGQGLRLIYYSQIVNDFQKGDIAEGYSVSREKKESFPLTVTSAQKNPTAFYLCASSIEASTYEQYFGPGTRLTVT.